The rows below give T cell receptor beta chains drawn from one sample of a study of blood T cell repertoires in COVID-19. The data were produced by immunoSEQ multiplex PCR, yet TCRdb's version contains in-frame clones alone and is incomplete. The repertoire holds 96,000 or so clones, with around 90% as singletons. Input material: peripheral blood. The source is a human donor with COVID-19, enrolled during active disease. The donor label of this sample is uncertain. CDR3s include the opening cysteine and the closing phenylalanine or tryptophan. The D gene is left open where the match is weak. Not every row has a clone size; where given, it reads once, few, many or a size class.

CDR3 length | J gene | D gene | clone size | V gene | CDR3 DNA | CDR3 protein
15 | TRBJ2-7 | NA | NA | TRBV5-1 | TGCGCCAGCAGCTTTACCACAGGTCGATCCTACGAGCAGTACTTC | CASSFTTGRSYEQYF
14 | TRBJ1-5 | NA | NA | TRBV2 | TGTGCCAGCAGTGGACAGGAGGACAATCAGCCCCAGCATTTT | CASSGQEDNQPQHF
17 | TRBJ2-5 | TRBD2 | NA | TRBV7-7 | TGTGCCAGCAGCTTAGCCCCGGTGACTAGCGGTGCGGAGACCCAGTACTTC | CASSLAPVTSGAETQYF
14 | TRBJ1-5 | NA | NA | TRBV6-6 | TGTGCCAGCAGCTTCGAGGCAGGGTCTCAGCCCCAGCATTTT | CASSFEAGSQPQHF
14 | TRBJ1-3 | NA | NA | TRBV5-1 | TGCGCCAGCAGCTCCGGGTCTGGTCGCAACACCATATATTTT | CASSSGSGRNTIYF
15 | TRBJ2-7 | NA | NA | TRBV7-8 | TGTGCCAGCAGCTTTGGAACAGTGGCCTCCTACGAGCAGTACTTC | CASSFGTVASYEQYF
15 | TRBJ2-1 | TRBD2 | NA | TRBV7-9 | TGTGCCAGCAGCTTAGCTAGCGGGGGCTACAATGAGCAGTTCTTC | CASSLASGGYNEQFF
13 | TRBJ2-1 | TRBD2 | NA | TRBV2 | TGTGCCAGCAGAATGGGGGGGAACAATGAGCAGTTCTTC | CASRMGGNNEQFF
12 | TRBJ2-1 | NA | NA | TRBV5-8 | TGTGCCAGCAGCCCATGGCAGGGGGGCCGGTTCTTC | CASSPWQGGRFF
12 | TRBJ2-6 | NA | NA | TRBV10-3 | TGTGCCACCGTCTCTGGGGCCAACGTCCTGACTTTC | CATVSGANVLTF
14 | TRBJ1-5 | NA | NA | TRBV6-1 | TGTGCCAGCAGTGAATTGGTAGAGAATCAGCCCCAGCATTTT | CASSELVENQPQHF
14 | TRBJ2-1 | NA | NA | TRBV5-8 | TGTGCCAGCAGCTTGCCGGGAGTCCGCAATGAGCAGTTCTTC | CASSLPGVRNEQFF
18 | TRBJ2-2 | NA | NA | TRBV3-1/TRBV3-2 | TGTGCCAGCAGCCAATTGATCCCCCGGACAGAGAACACCGGGGAGCTGTTTTTT | CASSQLIPRTENTGELFF
16 | TRBJ2-3 | TRBD2 | NA | TRBV10-1 | TGCGCCAGCAGTGGGGGACTAGCGGGGGAGTCAGATACGCAGTATTTT | CASSGGLAGESDTQYF
14 | TRBJ2-3 | NA | NA | TRBV30 | TGTGCCTGGAGTAGGAGTAGGAGCACAGATACGCAGTATTTT | CAWSRSRSTDTQYF
15 | TRBJ1-5 | NA | NA | TRBV19 | TGTGCCAGTAGGCAACGAACTGATAGCAATCAGCCCCAGCATTTT | CASRQRTDSNQPQHF
16 | TRBJ2-3 | TRBD2 | NA | TRBV6-5 | TGTGCCAGCAGTTACGGACTAGCGGGTAGCACAGATACGCAGTATTTT | CASSYGLAGSTDTQYF
15 | TRBJ1-5 | NA | NA | TRBV7-8 | TGTGCCAGCAGCACACCATGGGGGGAAGGTCAGCCCCAGCATTTT | CASSTPWGEGQPQHF
14 | TRBJ2-1 | TRBD2 | once | TRBV6-5 | TGTGCCAGCACCCGACTAGCGGGGGACAATGAGCAGTTCTTC | CASTRLAGDNEQFF
16 | TRBJ2-5 | TRBD1 | NA | TRBV5-1 | TGCGCCAGCAGCGAGGGACAGGGGGCCGGCCAAGAGACCCAGTACTTC | CASSEGQGAGQETQYF
13 | TRBJ1-5 | NA | NA | TRBV24-1 | TGTGCCACCAGTGATTCGGTCTATCAGCCCCAGCATTTT | CATSDSVYQPQHF
11 | TRBJ2-1 | NA | NA | TRBV9 | TGTGCCAGCAGCCGCGACGGGTTCCAGTTCTTC | CASSRDGFQFF
16 | TRBJ2-3 | TRBD1 | NA | TRBV24-1 | TGTGCCACCAGTGATGTGGGGACAGGGGAGGTGGATACGCAGTATTTT | CATSDVGTGEVDTQYF
14 | TRBJ1-6 | NA | NA | TRBV6-5 | TGTGCCAGCAGGAGGAGAGAGATCGGCTCACCCCTCCACTTT | CASRRREIGSPLHF
14 | TRBJ1-5 | TRBD1 | NA | TRBV5-6 | TGTGCCAGCAGCTTGACAGGGGGACGCCAGCCCCAGCATTTT | CASSLTGGRQPQHF
14 | TRBJ1-1 | NA | few | TRBV5-1 | TGCGCCAGCAGCCTAGATACAGGGAACACTGAAGCTTTCTTT | CASSLDTGNTEAFF
13 | TRBJ1-2 | TRBD1 | NA | TRBV27 | TGTGCCAGCAGTGGGACAGGGGGCGGCGGCTACACCTTC | CASSGTGGGGYTF
14 | TRBJ1-4 | NA | NA | TRBV4-1 | TGCGCCAGCAGCCAAGAGGGCCTTAATGAAAAACTGTTTTTT | CASSQEGLNEKLFF
13 | TRBJ1-6 | NA | once | TRBV2 | TGTGCCAGCAGTGAAGAGGGGGAGACACCCCTCCACTTT | CASSEEGETPLHF
16 | TRBJ2-7 | TRBD1 | NA | TRBV7-9 | TGTGCCAGCACTCAAACCTCTGGACAGGCGTCCTACGAGCAGTACTTC | CASTQTSGQASYEQYF
13 | TRBJ1-5 | TRBD1 | NA | TRBV11-3 | TGTGCCAGCAGCCGGGACAGGGAGGGACCCCAGCATTTT | CASSRDREGPQHF
15 | TRBJ1-5 | TRBD1 | NA | TRBV5-1 | TGCGCCAGCAGCTTGACAGGGGGTGGCAATCAGCCCCAGCATTTT | CASSLTGGGNQPQHF
15 | TRBJ2-7 | TRBD2 | NA | TRBV4-2 | TGTGCCAGCAGCCAAGTTAGCGGGGTTGACTACGAGCAGTACTTC | CASSQVSGVDYEQYF
18 | TRBJ2-1 | TRBD1 | NA | TRBV24-1 | TGTGCCACCAGTGACCGGGGACAGACCATATTTTCCTACAATGAGCAGTTCTTC | CATSDRGQTIFSYNEQFF
13 | TRBJ2-3 | NA | NA | TRBV7-9 | TGTGCCAGCAGCCTGACAGGCCCGGATACGCAGTATTTT | CASSLTGPDTQYF
13 | TRBJ2-3 | TRBD1 | NA | TRBV2 | TGTGCCAGCTCATCAGGGGGATTCGATACGCAGTATTTT | CASSSGGFDTQYF
18 | TRBJ2-3 | TRBD2 | once | TRBV15 | TGTGCCACCAGCAGAGATAGGAGAGCGGGAGATAGCACAGATACGCAGTATTTT | CATSRDRRAGDSTDTQYF
13 | TRBJ2-3 | TRBD2 | NA | TRBV10-3 | TGTGCCATCAGTACGGGGGGGGTAAATACGCAGTATTTT | CAISTGGVNTQYF
13 | TRBJ1-1 | TRBD1 | NA | TRBV5-1 | TGCGCCAGCAGCAAAGGGACAGCCACTGAAGCTTTCTTT | CASSKGTATEAFF
13 | TRBJ1-1 | NA | NA | TRBV5-1 | TGCGCCAGCAGCTTGACGGGGAACACTGAAGCTTTCTTT | CASSLTGNTEAFF
14 | TRBJ1-2 | NA | NA | TRBV6-2/TRBV6-3 | TGTGCCAGCAGTTACGCGGGACCGGCCTATGGCTACACCTTC | CASSYAGPAYGYTF
15 | TRBJ2-7 | NA | NA | TRBV6-5 | TGTGCCAGCAGTTACTCCCAGGGGTGGGGCGGTGAGCAGTACTTC | CASSYSQGWGGEQYF
16 | TRBJ2-4 | NA | NA | TRBV5-4 | TGTGCCAGCAGCTTGGCCGGCGCGGGTTCAGGGGACATTCAGTACTTC | CASSLAGAGSGDIQYF
15 | TRBJ2-1 | NA | NA | TRBV9 | TGTGCCAGCAGCGTTTTAGGGGGGGAGTCTAATGAGCAGTTCTTC | CASSVLGGESNEQFF
13 | TRBJ2-3 | TRBD1 | NA | TRBV5-4 | TGTGCCAGCAGAGGACAGGCCACAGATACGCAGTATTTT | CASRGQATDTQYF
12 | TRBJ1-2 | NA | NA | TRBV7-9 | TGTGCCAGCAGCCCTACGCCGCATGGCTACACCTTC | CASSPTPHGYTF